This T cell receptor beta chain was obtained from a study of shared clonotypes between healthy human individuals. Study conclusions and caveats: Rarefaction analysis demonstrated incomplete sorted-subset sequencing notwithstanding large depth. Larger estimated richness was generally seen in naive subsets than in memory subsets.

This clone was detected a few times. Its target is unknown. It was CD45RO-negative cells, positively selected for CCR7, that made up naive CD8 cells, with terminally differentiated effector memory CD45RA+ cells excluded. Germline CDR1 is LNHDA and CDR2 is SQIVND (reference sequence). Trimming removed 9 bases from V and 7 bases from J, with 16 bases in between. CDR3 length: 12 residues. Using immunoSEQ multiplex PCR, the repertoire was profiled, and TCRdb retains in-frame clones only, with some absent. In the table there are about 700,000 clones, under 95% of which are singletons. The chain employs TRBV19 and TRBJ2-7, with unresolved D. The sequencing sample was made of naive CD8+ T cells sorted from blood. This TCR was recovered from a man aged 25 to 45 in good health. CDR3 residues: CARGLSLREQYF. The CDR3 bases are TGTGCCAGGGGCTTGAGTCTGAGAGAGCAGTACTTC. The full variable domain, its missing parts supplied by reference TRBV19 and TRBJ2-7, is DGGITQSPKYLFRKEGQNVTLSCEQNLNHDAMYWYRQDPGQGLRLIYYSQIVNDFQKGDIAEGYSVSREKKESFPLTVTSAQKNPTAFYLCARGLSLREQYFGPGTRLTVT.